Following are 13 T cell receptor beta chains from one sample sequenced in a study of graft-versus-host responses after intestinal transplantation. This table comes from immunoSEQ multiplex PCR, and its TCRdb copy is limited to in-frame clones, with some not included. The sample gives about 43,000 clones, roughly 95% of which show up once; more than 1.5% is in the top ten. The sample was PBMCs, taken around 48 weeks after intestinal transplant. All receptors derive from a human patient who received an intestinal transplant, so some T cells may come from the graft donor.

The chain couples TRBV29-1 to TRBJ2-1, with a weak D call TRBD1 (5 bases). The CDR3 is made up of 14 amino acids. Between the trimmed V and J ends, which lost 6 bases and 6 bases, there was a span of 18 bases. Germline V lookup: CDR1 SQVTM, CDR2 ANQGSEA. The CDR3 DNA reads as TGCAGCGTCCGACAGCTGGCGGTGATCAATGAGCAGTTCTTC. Protein product: CSVRQLAVINEQFF.

The V and J genes are TRBV5-1 and TRBJ2-3, with D uncertain. The CDR3 sequence is 13 residues long. The germline gives CDR1 SGHRS, CDR2 YFSETQ. The V and J ends lost 4 bases and 0 bases respectively, with 6 bases between them. CDR3 amino acids: CASSPASTDTQYF. As DNA, the CDR3 is TGCGCCAGCAGCCCCGCTAGCACAGATACGCAGTATTTT.

On this clone itself: The sample holds other DNA sequences that translate to the same CDR3. The rearrangement joins TRBV6-4 to TRBJ1-5, with D unresolved. The CDR3 length is 13 residues. CDR1 and CDR2 (germline): MRHNA, SNTAGT. With 9 bases removed from V and 0 bases from J, the gap between germline ends came to 9 bases. CDR3 residues: CASTVDSNQPQHF. The DNA for the CDR3 is TGTGCCAGTACCGTCGATAGCAATCAGCCCCAGCATTTT.

This rearrangement joins TRBV5-4 to TRBJ2-2; 10 bases map to TRBD2. The CDR3 sequence is 15 residues long. Germline V gives CDR1 SGHNT, CDR2 YYREEE (reference sequence). The junction had 2 bases not matched to a gene; V was cut back by 0 bases and J by 6 bases. The DNA for the CDR3 is TGTGCCAGCAGCTTGGGAGGACTAGCGGCCGGGGAGCTGTTTTTT. It codes for CASSLGGLAAGELFF.

The rearrangement links TRBV10-2 to TRBJ2-7; TRBD1 matches 7 bases. The CDR3 runs 15 residues. Germline CDR1 is WSHSY and CDR2 is SAAADI. V shed 4 bases, J shed 3 bases, and the junction held 9 bases outside the gene matches. CDR3 region: CASSAYRGPDYEQYF. For the CDR3, the DNA is TGCGCCAGCAGTGCCTACAGGGGTCCCGACTACGAGCAGTACTTC.

This clone was counted once. The gene calls are TRBV6-4 and TRBJ2-2, with 7 bases fitting TRBD1. Germline CDR1 is MRHNA and CDR2 is SNTAGT. The CDR3 length is 14 residues. The junction had 4 bases not matched to a gene; V was cut back by 8 bases and J by 1 base. The CDR3 region is CASRGQENTGELFF. DNA for the CDR3: TGTGCCAGCCGCGGACAGGAGAACACCGGGGAGCTGTTTTTT.

The chain recombines TRBV19 with TRBJ1-5; D is possibly TRBD1 (6 bases). Trimming took off 3 bases at V and 0 bases at J, with 15 bases between the two ends. Per the germline V gene, CDR1 is LNHDA and CDR2 is SQIVND (reference sequence). The CDR3 contains 17 residues. The CDR3: CASSMFRDTVSNQPQHF. CDR3 bases: TGTGCCAGTAGTATGTTCCGGGACACCGTTAGCAATCAGCCCCAGCATTTT.

The chain couples TRBV5-1 to TRBJ2-5; 8 bases align to TRBD1. This CDR3 is built from 18 residues. Germline CDR1 reads SGHRS; CDR2 reads YFSETQ. V shed 2 bases and J 4 bases; nucleotides not matched to a gene: 16. CDR3: CASSFRGSLTGELETQYF. Here the CDR3 DNA reads TGCGCCAGCAGCTTCCGGGGGTCCCTGACAGGGGAGTTAGAGACCCAGTACTTC.

This clone has a single count. V is TRBV5-6 and J is TRBJ1-6, with D possibly TRBD1 on 6 matching bases. Trimming removed 4 bases from V and 0 bases from J, with 20 bases in between. This CDR3 has 19 residues. CDR1 and CDR2 (germline): SGHDT, YYEEEE. The DNA of the CDR3 is TGTGCCAGCAGCCTACTCCGGGGGCCCTCAGGCTCCTATAATTCACCCCTCCACTTT. It is translated as CASSLLRGPSGSYNSPLHF. Full variable domain (missing parts from reference TRBV5-6 and TRBJ1-6): DAGVTQSPTHLIKTRGQQVTLRCSPKSGHDTVSWYQQALGQGPQFIFQYYEEEERQRGNFPDRFSGHQFPNYSSELNVNALLLGDSALYLCASSLLRGPSGSYNSPLHFGNGTRLTVT.

The chain combines TRBV7-3 with TRBJ2-3, with 8 bases fitting TRBD2. Germline CDR1 and CDR2: SGHTA and FQGTGA. This CDR3 has 15 amino acids. V dropped 5 bases and J dropped 2; count of bases not matched to a gene: 6. CDR3 in DNA: TGTGCCAGCAGCGCGGGACTAGGTTTCACAGATACGCAGTATTTT. Encoded protein: CASSAGLGFTDTQYF. Complete variable domain (other parts from reference TRBV7-3 and TRBJ2-3): GAGVSQTPSNKVTEKGKYVELRCDPISGHTALYWYRQSLGQGPEFLIYFQGTGAADDSGLPNDRFFAVRPEGSVSTLKIQRTERGDSAVYLCASSAGLGFTDTQYFGPGTRLTVL.

The V and J genes are TRBV7-9 and TRBJ1-2, with D hard to call. Trimming left V 5 bases short and J 8 bases short, with 9 bases between. CDR3 size: 11 residues. Germline-derived CDR1 and CDR2 are SEHNR and FQNEAQ (reference sequence). The CDR3 DNA is TGTGCCAGCAGCGCGGGAGGAGGCTACACCTTC. Its translation is CASSAGGGYTF.

The gene calls are TRBV13 and TRBJ2-7; tentatively, D is TRBD1 (7 bases). This CDR3 is built from 16 residues. From germline, CDR1 is PRHDT and CDR2 FYEKMQ (reference sequence). The germline V and J ends were trimmed by 3 bases and 2 bases, with 17 bases remaining between them. Here the CDR3 DNA reads TGTGCCAGCAGCTTCTATCCGCGGGACAGTGCCTACGAGCAGTACTTC. Translating gives CASSFYPRDSAYEQYF.

The chain uses TRBV6-5 and TRBJ2-7; TRBD2 is a possible D gene (6 bases). From germline, CDR1 is MNHEY and CDR2 SVGAGI. The CDR3 spans 13 residues. V lost 8 bases to trimming and J lost 2 bases, with 13 bases between them. CDR3 amino acids: CASQNGGTYEQYF. CDR3 coding DNA: TGTGCCAGCCAAAATGGCGGGACCTACGAGCAGTACTTC.